This record covers a single T cell receptor beta chain. The antigen is not known. The data were obtained in a study of CD8 T cells in ankylosing spondylitis. General observations from the study: Disease-linked clones were found to be CD8+ and relatively rare in peripheral blood. The authors reported significant enrichment of disease-linked clones in matched ankylosing spondylitis synovial fluid. Before this, some motif variants had been reported in reactive arthritis synovial fluid and blood. Within ankylosing spondylitis blood, a TCR beta motif made up of seven or eight highly homologous variants appeared to be characteristic.

One entry per CDR3 protein, called by TCRdb with MiXCR from the 5' RACE reads. The sample lists about 540,000 distinct CDR3 sequences, roughly 13% occurring once. This CDR3 has 13 residues. Per germline, CDR1 SGHRS and CDR2 YFSETQ. Between the trimmed V and J ends, which lost 0 bases and 5 bases, there was a span of 8 bases. Input material: blood, either unsorted or a sorted T cell fraction (not recorded which). The clonotype comes from a male donor with ankylosing spondylitis. The chain links TRBV5-1 to TRBJ1-2, with D hard to call. In DNA, the CDR3 is TGCGCCAGCAGCTTGGAGTCAGCTTATGGCTACACCTTC. This encodes CASSLESAYGYTF.